This TCR beta chain stems from a study of cytomegalovirus exposure and HLA in healthy donors. Study context: The Caucasian-associated ancestry cluster held around four fifths of 350 to 450 genotyped donors.

V gave up 6 bases and J gave up 5 bases; unmatched junction bases: 10. CDR3 length: 15 amino acids. Germline CDR1 reads ENHRY; CDR2 reads SYGVKD. A word on this clone: What it binds is not known.

General observations from the study: For TCR beta chains, V- and J-gene trimming was later linked to a missense DCLRE1C variant. Judged likely to be a sequencing artifact was a cluster of highly shared sequence variants.

Nominal health characterized the donors when sampled, though unrecorded immune exposures were likely. PCR was performed using 60 Vbeta and 13 Jbeta primers. Here immunoSEQ multiplex PCR was the method, and the copy in TCRdb shows in-frame clones only, minus some. This table lists 95,000 to 150,000 clones. The rearrangement joins TRBV10-3 to TRBJ1-5; TRBD1 aligns across 7 bases. The clonotype was recovered from a man aged 40-50 years in good health and CMV-seronegative. The sample taken for sequencing was PBMCs. The CDR3 loop is CAIRSTGSVDQPQHF. In DNA form, the CDR3 reads TGTGCCATCAGATCGACAGGGTCGGTTGATCAGCCCCAGCATTTT.